The TCR beta chain under discussion was sequenced for a study of cytomegalovirus exposure and HLA in healthy donors. Broader study findings: Later work found most CMV-associated TCR beta chains apparently HLA-restricted. While the bulk of TCR sequences proved rare, some public TCRs turned up in many donors.

The PCR made use of 60 Vbeta and 13 Jbeta primers. The method was immunoSEQ multiplex PCR; TCRdb's version includes in-frame clones alone and lacks a portion of them. Among around 230,000 clones, around 76% were seen once, and the ten largest hold about 6.1%. The CDR3 length is 11 residues. The V and J ends lost 4 bases and 3 bases respectively, with 4 bases between them. Germline CDR1 is MDHEN and CDR2 is SYDVKM. Of note for this clone: What it binds is unknown.

The TCR comes from a man aged 35-49 years in good health and CMV-seropositive. Sequencing was carried out using PBMCs. The chain couples TRBV28 to TRBJ2-7, with unresolved D. The CDR3 nucleotides read TGTGCCAGCAGTTCAGACTACGAGCAGTACGTC. Translated: CASSSDYEQYV.